A selection of T cell receptor beta chains follows, all from one sample in a study of blood T cell repertoires in COVID-19. Produced via immunoSEQ multiplex PCR; TCRdb's table is partial and in-frame only. The sample yields some 230,000 clones, about 85% seen once. Sequenced: peripheral blood. The source of these receptors is a man aged 35 to 55 with acute or convalescent COVID-19. Each CDR3 is given with its conserved first and last residue. D genes are given only for firm matches. Clone size is given for some rows only: seen once, a few or many times, or a class if the clone is expanded.

abundance | d_gene | j_gene | v_gene | CDR3nt | CDR3aa
few | . | TRBJ1-2 | TRBV29-1 | TGCAGCGCCTACTCTGGGGAGGGAATGTCCGGCTACACCTTC | CSAYSGEGMSGYTF
. | TRBD2 | TRBJ2-5 | TRBV3-1/TRBV3-2 | TGTGCCAGCAGCCCGCCTAGCGGGGGGGTTCAAGAGACCCAGTACTTC | CASSPPSGGVQETQYF
few | TRBD1 | TRBJ1-1 | TRBV6-5 | TGTGCCAGTGGGACAGCGAACACTGAAGCTTTCTTT | CASGTANTEAFF
. | TRBD1 | TRBJ1-6 | TRBV5-6 | TGTGCCAGCACCCGGGACAGGAGCTCCTATAATTCACCCCTCCACTTT | CASTRDRSSYNSPLHF
. | TRBD2 | TRBJ2-3 | TRBV3-1/TRBV3-2 | TGTGCCAGCAGCCAAGGCCCTCGCGGGGGGACCGCTGATACGCAGTATTTT | CASSQGPRGGTADTQYF
. | TRBD1 | TRBJ1-4 | TRBV6-5 | TGTGCCAGCCGCGGGACAGGACTAAATGAAAAACTGTTTTTT | CASRGTGLNEKLFF
. | . | TRBJ2-5 | TRBV28 | TGTGCCAGCAGTTTCCTGGACAGCCGTATAGGAGAGACCCAGTACTTC | CASSFLDSRIGETQYF
. | . | TRBJ2-5 | TRBV7-3 | TGTGCCAGCAGCCTAAATCGGGGGGAGACCCAGTACTTC | CASSLNRGETQYF
. | TRBD1 | TRBJ1-2 | TRBV11-2 | TGTGCCGTCCGCCGGACAGGGACCTATGGCTACACCTTC | CAVRRTGTYGYTF
. | . | TRBJ1-4 | TRBV19 | TGTGCCAGTAGTCCGGGTCAGCCCTCTTGGACTAATGAAAAACTGTTTTTT | CASSPGQPSWTNEKLFF
. | . | TRBJ1-6 | TRBV5-6 | TGTGCCAGCAGCTTGTTTCGAGGGATCGGTTCACCCCTCCACTTT | CASSLFRGIGSPLHF
once | . | TRBJ2-2 | TRBV5-1 | TGCGCCAGCAGCTCCCAGGGGACCTCGAACACCGGGGAGCTGTTTTTT | CASSSQGTSNTGELFF
. | TRBD1 | TRBJ2-7 | TRBV5-1 | TGCGCCAGCAGCTTGGTGGGACAGAGCTCCTACGAGCAGTACTTC | CASSLVGQSSYEQYF
. | . | TRBJ1-5 | TRBV5-1 | TGCGCCAGCAGCCGGGGGGAGGGCAATCAGCCCCAGCATTTT | CASSRGEGNQPQHF
. | TRBD1 | TRBJ1-2 | TRBV14 | TGTGCCAGCAGCCAAGCGACAGGGTGGTACAACTTC | CASSQATGWYNF
. | TRBD1 | TRBJ1-2 | TRBV19 | TGTGCCAGTAGTCCATTCCAACCGGGACAGGAGACCTATGGCTACACCTTC | CASSPFQPGQETYGYTF
once | TRBD1 | TRBJ2-7 | TRBV10-2 | TGCGCCAGCAGTGGACAGGGGGTTGGGGAGCAGTACTTC | CASSGQGVGEQYF